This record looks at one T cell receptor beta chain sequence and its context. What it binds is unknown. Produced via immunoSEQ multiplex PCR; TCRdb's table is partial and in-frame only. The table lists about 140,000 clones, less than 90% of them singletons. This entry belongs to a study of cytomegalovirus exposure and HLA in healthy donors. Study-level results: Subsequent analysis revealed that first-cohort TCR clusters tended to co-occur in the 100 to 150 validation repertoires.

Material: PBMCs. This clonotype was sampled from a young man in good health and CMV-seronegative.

Written as DNA, the CDR3 is TGTGCCAGCAGCCTGGAGGCGGGGCCGGATTTTGAGCAGTTCTTC. It specifies CASSLEAGPDFEQFF. The chain recombines TRBV4-2 with TRBJ2-1, with a weak D call TRBD2 (6 bases). The CDR3 runs to 15 residues. The germline V and J ends were trimmed by 4 bases and 9 bases, with 19 bases remaining between them. Germline CDR1 reads LGHNA; CDR2 reads YNFKEQ.